This T cell receptor (beta chain) was sequenced during a study of T cell responses to AZD1222 COVID-19 vaccine (dated by TCRdb to 2020 to 2022). Regarding the study in general: TCR sequencing covered 233 trial participants: around 210 given two doses of AZD1222 and some 25 given two doses of MenACWY control vaccine. Trial participants were enrolled by age into 18-55, 56-69 and 70-plus year subgroups, with approximately 160, 26 and 62 TCR-sequenced participants respectively. Here is what the overall study found, with its caveats: Most participants were white British and females outnumbered males, and the authors suggested that clonal diversity may have been underestimated. No day 14 peak-response samples were available, so repertoires were characterized only after the peak T cell response. Vaccine-associated CD4 TCRs spanned the whole spike protein, with dominant responses in regions 160-218 and 743-854. The 56-69-year group was small, and its depth increase did not reach significance, likely because of low power. Nearly half of unique spike-specific TCRs reportedly recognized epitopes outside regions mutated in the B.1.351 and B.1.1.7 variants. Conclusions about previously exposed vaccinees are limited because only six or seven AZD1222 recipients were SARS-CoV-2 seropositive at baseline. A significant rise in spike-specific TCR breadth and depth was observed after two AZD1222 doses relative to day 0 and relative to MenACWY recipients.

Regarding this clone: No antigen is known for it. The record has no base qualities; no much larger clone is one base away.

The sample's time point, from its label and the paper: about 28 days (+/-7) after the second vaccine dose. Because spike-specific TCR depth and breadth did not differ between the two schedules, AZD1222 recipients who got a second dose at roughly 4 weeks were pooled with those who got a second dose at roughly 12 weeks. The vaccinee samples were drawn from two UK trials, COV001 and COV002, one of which was a single-blind randomized controlled phase 2/3 trial testing AZD1222 (ChAdOx1 nCoV-19) in healthy adults. Trial participant PBMC samples were collected at day 0 and day 28 after the second dose for TCRbeta chain sequencing. The CDR3 regions of human TCRbeta chains were subjected to immunosequencing. As for how the authors treated the data: TCRs in the repertoires were matched against a reference library of SARS-CoV-2-specific TCRs that had been generated with the MIRA antigen-specificity platform. Breadth meant the fraction of unique TCRs that were SARS-CoV-2-associated, whereas depth meant the fraction of total T cells that were SARS-CoV-2-associated. Using the MIRA data, every spike-specific TCR was mapped to the spike region that the TCR reacted to and assigned to either a CD4 or a CD8 class. Log10-transformed breadth and depth values were compared by one-way ANOVA with Sidak's multiple comparisons tests. In TCRdb, the immuneACCESS table is reduced to in-frame sequences with V and J assigned. These tables do not hold every clone; where another copy was compared, an unresolved V gene accounts for under half, and the others remain unexplained. V, J and clone size are those of that table, while D and trimming were read from the DNA. The sample table records 83,000 or so clones; almost 90% of these occur just once. Of the sample, 6.9% is held by the ten largest clones.

Trimming at the junction amounts to 0 bases on V and 5 bases on J, and the germline ends lie 11 bases apart. In the germline V gene, CDR1 corresponds to LGHNA and CDR2 to YNFKEQ. From the cysteine through the phenylalanine, the CDR3 covers 16 amino acids. Only the CDR3 DNA is retained, 48 bases long and in frame from the first base. Sequencing used peripheral blood, obtained 28 days after the second AZD1222 dose. The receptor's source is an adult who received the AZD1222 COVID-19 vaccine. The chain couples TRBV4-2 to TRBJ1-6; a confident D gene designation cannot be given. The CDR3 sequence is CASSQDRTANNSPLHF. The DNA sequence is TGTGCCAGCAGCCAAGACAGGACGGCAAATAATTCACCCCTCCACTTT.